One and the same sample provided the 11 T cell receptor beta chains below, sequenced in a study of T-cell reconstitution after alpha-beta-depleted transplantation in children. Unique molecular identifiers were used to barcode this TCRbeta library. MiXCR was run by TCRdb on the PCR reads, yielding one entry per CDR3 protein. The repertoire has roughly 590,000 distinct CDR3 sequences, over 15% of them found once; the top ten carry 1.1%. The sample in question was PBMCs from the stem cell graft donor, obtained from the stem cell graft. These receptors were collected from a human donor who donated a stem cell graft to a child with acute myeloid leukemia.

In this sample, this clonotype turned up a few times. The chain recombines TRBV5-1 with TRBJ2-3; 9 bases fit TRBD2. Germline CDR1 and CDR2: SGHRS and YFSETQ. The CDR3 is 16 amino acids. After removal of 0 bases from V and 2 bases from J, the junction contained 4 bases not matched to a gene. CDR3 in amino acids: CASSLGAGGHTDTQYF. The DNA of the CDR3 is TGCGCCAGCAGCTTGGGAGCGGGGGGACACACAGATACGCAGTATTTT.

This clonotype was observed many times. The J gene is TRBJ2-4, the V gene TRBV29-1; 8 positions match TRBD1. The V gene end was trimmed by 4 bases and the J gene end by 1 base; junction bases not matched to a gene: 3. The germline CDR1 and CDR2 sequences are SQVTM and ANQGSEA. This CDR3 has 14 amino acids. Here the CDR3 DNA reads TGCAGCGTTGCGACAGGGGTTGCCAAAAACATTCAGTACTTC. This gives the protein CSVATGVAKNIQYF.

This clonotype was seen many times. V and J are TRBV20-1 and TRBJ1-1; D call uncertain. Germline values: CDR1 DFQATT, CDR2 SNEGSKA (reference sequence). Trimming left V 4 bases short and J 5 bases short, with 14 bases between. CDR3 length equals 13 residues. The CDR3 nucleotides are TGCAGTGCTACCCAAGCTGTGGGTACTGAAGCTTTCTTT. Its translation: CSATQAVGTEAFF.

The chain has TRBV12-3 or TRBV12-4 and TRBJ1-6; 9 nucleotides agree with TRBD1. V trimming: 4 bases; J trimming: 7 bases; junction bases outside the gene matches: 8. This CDR3 is 16 amino acids long. The CDR3 loop reads CASSSKTGGGNSPLHF. In DNA form, the CDR3 reads TGTGCCAGCAGTTCAAAGACAGGGGGTGGGAATTCACCCCTCCACTTT.

The J gene is TRBJ2-5, the V gene TRBV18; TRBD2 is a possible D gene (6 bases). Trimming removed 0 bases from V and 5 bases from J, with 13 bases in between. The germline gives CDR1 KGHSH, CDR2 LQKENI. The CDR3 is 15 amino acids. CDR3 sequence: CASSPPLGGVETQYF. DNA for the CDR3: TGTGCCAGCTCACCACCCCTCGGCGGGGTGGAGACCCAGTACTTC.

The V call is TRBV20-1, the J call TRBJ1-6, with D perhaps matching TRBD1 (6 bases). The CDR3 has 14 residues. The V end was cut by 7 bases, the J end by 6 bases, with 16 bases between. Germline V CDR1 and CDR2: DFQATT, SNEGSKA (reference sequence). The CDR3 region has the DNA TGCAGTGGCTCTACAGGGTTGGGTAATTCACCCCTCCACTTT. Translation: CSGSTGLGNSPLHF.

This clonotype was seen only a few times. The genes are TRBV4-3 and TRBJ1-1; 10 nucleotides line up with TRBD1. The ends lost 1 base at V and 0 bases at J; junction bases unmatched: 2. CDR1 and CDR2 (germline): LGHNA, YSLEER. The CDR3 runs to 16 residues. The CDR3 sequence: CASSQGTGGMNTEAFF. The CDR3 DNA reads as TGCGCCAGCAGCCAAGGGACAGGGGGTATGAACACTGAAGCTTTCTTT.

This clonotype has ten or more counts. The rearrangement joins TRBV10-3 to TRBJ1-1; D is perhaps TRBD1 (6 bases). Germline CDR1 is ENHRY and CDR2 is SYGVKD. V was cut by 5 bases and J by 0 bases, with 10 bases left in between. This CDR3 is 14 amino acids long. CDR3 sequence reads: CAISLTGLNTEAFF. The CDR3 region has the DNA TGTGCCATCAGTTTGACAGGCTTGAACACTGAAGCTTTCTTT.

This clonotype was seen repeatedly, ten times or more. This chain joins TRBV20-1 and TRBJ2-5; 9 nucleotides match TRBD2. The V gene end was trimmed by 4 bases and the J gene end by 5 bases; junction bases not matched to a gene: 5. The CDR3 is made up of 13 amino acids. Germline CDR1 and CDR2: DFQATT and SNEGSKA (reference sequence). CDR3 nucleotides: TGCAGTGCTAAGGCTAGCGGGGCGGAGACCCAGTACTTC. This gives the protein CSAKASGAETQYF.

The CDR3 coding sequence is TGTGCCAGCAGCTTGGTTCCTGATGGGCAGAACAATGAGCAGTTCTTC. Protein: CASSLVPDGQNNEQFF. The genes are TRBV5-4 and TRBJ2-1; D unresolved. Germline lookup yields CDR1 SGHNT and CDR2 YYREEE (reference sequence). The CDR3 contains 16 residues. The germline V and J ends were trimmed by 0 bases and 5 bases, with 15 bases remaining between them. Together with reference TRBV5-4 and TRBJ2-1, the CDR3 gives the full variable domain: ETGVTQSPTHLIKTRGQQVTLRCSSQSGHNTVSWYQQALGQGPQFIFQYYREEENGRGNFPPRFSGLQFPNYSSELNVNALELDDSALYLCASSLVPDGQNNEQFFGPGTRLTVL.

Written as DNA, the CDR3 is TGCAGTGCTAGGGGACAGGGGGCTGCTAACACTGAAGCTTTCTTT. The encoded protein is CSARGQGAANTEAFF. V usage is TRBV20-1 and J usage is TRBJ1-1; 12 bases match TRBD1. CDR1 and CDR2 (germline): DFQATT, SNEGSKA (reference sequence). This CDR3 contains 15 residues. Trimming cost V 3 bases and J 2 bases; bases outside gene matches: 4.